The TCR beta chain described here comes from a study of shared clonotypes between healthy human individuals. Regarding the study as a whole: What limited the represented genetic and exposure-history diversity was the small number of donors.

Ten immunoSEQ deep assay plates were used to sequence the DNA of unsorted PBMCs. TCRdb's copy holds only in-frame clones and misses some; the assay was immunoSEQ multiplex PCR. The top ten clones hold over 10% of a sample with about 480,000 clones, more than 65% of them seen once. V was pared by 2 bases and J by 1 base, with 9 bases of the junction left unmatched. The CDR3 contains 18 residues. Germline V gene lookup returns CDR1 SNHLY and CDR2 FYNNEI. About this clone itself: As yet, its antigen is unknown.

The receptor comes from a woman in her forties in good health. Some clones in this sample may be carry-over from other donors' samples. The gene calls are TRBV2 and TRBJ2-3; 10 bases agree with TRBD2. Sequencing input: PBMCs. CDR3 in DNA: TGTGCCAGCAGTGAAATGTTCCCCGGGACTAGCGGCACAGATACGCAGTATTTT. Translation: CASSEMFPGTSGTDTQYF.